The rows below give T cell receptor beta chains drawn from one sample of a study of T cells in Graves' hyperthyroidism and ophthalmopathy. TCRdb analysed the multiplex PCR reads with MiXCR anew, one entry per CDR3 protein. This table holds 300,000 to 450,000 distinct CDR3 sequences, more than 12% found once. The material sequenced was blood. Receptors originate from a woman in her thirties with Graves' hyperthyroidism. Each CDR3 is given with its conserved first and last residue. Fields, in order: clone size, J gene, V gene, CDR3 protein. Clone size is shown for a subset of rows, as once, few, many or a class of expanded clone.

. TRBJ1-6 TRBV20-1 CSASAAQSSYNSPLHF
. TRBJ2-5 TRBV11-2 CASSPSGRGETALNF
. TRBJ2-7 TRBV5-1 CASSWVNWDSLRPSYEQYF
many TRBJ2-5 TRBV6-1 CASSPTLLGETQYF
many TRBJ2-2 TRBV24-1 CATSGVGPGDTGELFF
many TRBJ2-5 TRBV12-3/TRBV12-4 CASSPTSGRSVTQYF
few TRBJ1-6 TRBV11-2 CASSLGSRGYNSPLHF
many TRBJ2-5 TRBV2 CASKGTQETQYF
few TRBJ2-3 TRBV10-3 CAISEFQDTQYF
many TRBJ2-3 TRBV18 CASSPSSGITDTQYF
. TRBJ2-1 TRBV3-1 CAGSQIPGQAIPFF
many TRBJ2-7 TRBV28 CASSLPQGDEQYF
many TRBJ2-3 TRBV20-1 CSARAYRETDTQYF
few TRBJ2-2 TRBV2 CASNPSVNTGELFF
. TRBJ1-2 TRBV24-1 CATSGRGYTF
many TRBJ2-5 TRBV30 CAWSPPPLTGGGKETQYF
many TRBJ1-2 TRBV7-2 CASSYRDYGYTF
. TRBJ2-1 TRBV28 CASSSSSGRDNEQFF